The rows below give T cell receptor beta chains drawn from one sample of a study of T cell responses to AZD1222 COVID-19 vaccine. Libraries were prepared by immunoSEQ multiplex PCR; TCRdb keeps only in-frame clonotypes and omits some of them. Here the sample spans about 82,000 clones, around 85% being singletons. Sequences were derived from peripheral blood, sampled 28 days after the second AZD1222 dose. These receptor sequences come from an adult who received the AZD1222 COVID-19 vaccine. CDR3s include the opening cysteine and the closing phenylalanine or tryptophan. A D gene is named only where the DNA matches it firmly. Clone size is stated in some rows and not others, as once, few, many or a class when expanded.

size	length	J	V	D	DNA	CDR3
.	15	TRBJ2-3	TRBV5-1	TRBD2	TGCGCCAGCAGGTCTAGAGCGGGGTCAACGGATACGCAGTATTTT	CASRSRAGSTDTQYF
.	15	TRBJ2-7	TRBV7-2	TRBD1	TGTGCCAGCAGCTTAGCCGGGACAGGGCTTTACGAGCAGTACTTC	CASSLAGTGLYEQYF
few	15	TRBJ2-2	TRBV5-1	.	TGCGCCAGCAGCTTGGACAGGCGTAACACCGGGGAGCTGTTTTTT	CASSLDRRNTGELFF
.	13	TRBJ2-7	TRBV7-8	TRBD1	TGTGCCAGCAGCTCGTCCCGGGACAGGGAGCAGTACTTC	CASSSSRDREQYF
.	14	TRBJ1-1	TRBV2	.	TGTGCCAGCAGAACAGGGCTATCGGTCCCTGAAGCTTTCTTT	CASRTGLSVPEAFF
few	13	TRBJ1-6	TRBV11-3	.	TGTGCCAGCAGCTTAGATTTTACCTCACCCCTCCACTTT	CASSLDFTSPLHF
.	13	TRBJ1-5	TRBV2	.	TGTGCCAGCGGGGGGGCTCCCTATCAGCCCCAGCATTTT	CASGGAPYQPQHF
.	16	TRBJ2-7	TRBV15	.	TGTGCCACCAGCAAACTATCAGGGGGGTCTGTCCGCGAGCAGTACTTC	CATSKLSGGSVREQYF
.	12	TRBJ1-2	TRBV30	.	TGTGCCTGGAGTGTGGGGGTCTCTAAGTACACCTTC	CAWSVGVSKYTF
.	15	TRBJ1-5	TRBV2	.	TGTGCCAGCAGGAGGGAAAATTATAGCAATCAGCCCCAGCATTTT	CASRRENYSNQPQHF
.	14	TRBJ2-1	TRBV27	TRBD2	TGTGCCAGCAGTTTAAGCGGGGGTTCTAGTGAGCAGTTCTTC	CASSLSGGSSEQFF
.	15	TRBJ2-1	TRBV7-2	TRBD1	TGTGCCAGCAGCCCCCGACAGGGGTCCTACAATGAGCAGTTCTTC	CASSPRQGSYNEQFF
.	15	TRBJ2-7	TRBV18	.	TGTGCCAGCTCACCACCGTCCCGGGATTCCTACGAGCAGTACTTC	CASSPPSRDSYEQYF
.	19	TRBJ1-1	TRBV21-1	.	TGTGCCAGCAGCAAAGCGGGGATAGTAAAGAGGGTGGGGAACACTGAAGCTTTCTTT	CASSKAGIVKRVGNTEAFF
.	14	TRBJ2-2	TRBV5-4	.	TGTGCCAGCAGCTTGATCGCGAGCACCGGGGAGCTGTTTTTT	CASSLIASTGELFF
.	14	TRBJ2-5	TRBV20-1	.	TGCAGTGCTAGTTCAATTCAGGGATGGGAGACCCAGTACTTC	CSASSIQGWETQYF
.	17	TRBJ1-6	TRBV28	TRBD1	TGTGCCAGCAGCCAGACAGGGGGGAATTCCTATAATTCACCCCTCCACTTT	CASSQTGGNSYNSPLHF
.	14	TRBJ1-1	TRBV28	.	TGTGCCAGCAGTTTAATTCAGCAGTACACTGAAGCTTTCTTT	CASSLIQQYTEAFF
.	14	TRBJ1-6	TRBV7-3	TRBD1	TGTGCCAGCAGCAACACAGGGGAGAATTCACCCCTCCACTTT	CASSNTGENSPLHF
.	21	TRBJ1-4	TRBV7-5	.	TGTGCCAGAAGCACCTGCTTGGACAGCCCCACAGGTCCCGCAACTAATGAAAAACTGTTTTTT	CARSTCLDSPTGPATNEKLFF
.	16	TRBJ1-1	TRBV5-6	.	TGTGCCAGCAGCCCCCGGGACGGTGGGGGGAACACTGAAGCTTTCTTT	CASSPRDGGGNTEAFF
.	13	TRBJ1-2	TRBV2	.	TGTGCCAGCAGTGTCTCAGGCCGTAGGGGCTACACCTTC	CASSVSGRRGYTF
.	15	TRBJ2-7	TRBV15	.	TGTGCCACCAGCAGAGATCTAACAGGAATCTACGAGCAGTACTTC	CATSRDLTGIYEQYF
.	14	TRBJ1-2	TRBV18	.	TGTGCCAGCTCACCCTCGGCAGAAATCTATGGCTACACCTTC	CASSPSAEIYGYTF
.	15	TRBJ1-6	TRBV14	TRBD1	TGTGCCAGCACCCAACCGGGACAGTTGGCTTCACCCCTCCACTTT	CASTQPGQLASPLHF
few	19	TRBJ1-3	TRBV9	TRBD1	TGTGCCAGCAGCGAGCGAACCTCCACCGGGACAGGCTCTGGAAACACCATATATTTT	CASSERTSTGTGSGNTIYF
.	11	TRBJ2-1	TRBV29-1	TRBD2	TGCAGCGTAGGGGACTACTATGAGCAGTTCTTC	CSVGDYYEQFF
.	14	TRBJ1-1	TRBV28	TRBD1	TGTGCCAGCAGGGTCCCGTCAGGGGGAACTGAAGCTTTCTTT	CASRVPSGGTEAFF
once	11	TRBJ1-1	TRBV7-9	.	TGTGCCAGCAGCTTAGCCGTCGAAGCTTTCTTT	CASSLAVEAFF